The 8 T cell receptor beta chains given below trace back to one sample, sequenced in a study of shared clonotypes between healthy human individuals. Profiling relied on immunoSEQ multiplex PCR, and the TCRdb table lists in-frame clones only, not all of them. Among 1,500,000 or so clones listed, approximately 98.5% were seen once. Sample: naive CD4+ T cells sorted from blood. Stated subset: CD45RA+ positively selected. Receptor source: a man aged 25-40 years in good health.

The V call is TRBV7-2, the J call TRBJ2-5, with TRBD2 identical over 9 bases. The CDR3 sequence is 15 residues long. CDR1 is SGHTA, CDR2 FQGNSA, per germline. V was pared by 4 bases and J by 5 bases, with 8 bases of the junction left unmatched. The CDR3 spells CASSSTSGGYETQYF. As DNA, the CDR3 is TGTGCCAGCAGCTCGACTAGCGGAGGGTATGAGACCCAGTACTTC.

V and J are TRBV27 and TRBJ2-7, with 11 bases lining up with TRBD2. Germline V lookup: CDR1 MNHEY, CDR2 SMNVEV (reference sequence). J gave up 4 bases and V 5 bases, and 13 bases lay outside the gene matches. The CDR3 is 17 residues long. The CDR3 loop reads CASSRGLADAALYEQYF. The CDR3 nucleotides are TGTGCCAGCAGTCGGGGACTAGCGGACGCAGCTCTATACGAGCAGTACTTC.

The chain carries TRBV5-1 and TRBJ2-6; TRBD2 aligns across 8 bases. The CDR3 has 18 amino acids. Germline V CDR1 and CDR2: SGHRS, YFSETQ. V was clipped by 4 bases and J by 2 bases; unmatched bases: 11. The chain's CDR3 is CASSQARAGAPGANVLTF. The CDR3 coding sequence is TGCGCCAGCAGCCAGGCGAGAGCGGGAGCCCCTGGGGCCAACGTCCTGACTTTC.

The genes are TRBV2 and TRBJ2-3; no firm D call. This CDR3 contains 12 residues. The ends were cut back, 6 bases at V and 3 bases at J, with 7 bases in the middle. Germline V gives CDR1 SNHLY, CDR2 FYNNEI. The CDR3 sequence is CASRLMTDTQYF. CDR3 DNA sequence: TGTGCCAGCAGGCTGATGACAGATACGCAGTATTTT. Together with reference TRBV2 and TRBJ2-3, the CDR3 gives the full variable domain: EPEVTQTPSHQVTQMGQEVILRCVPISNHLYFYWYRQILGQKVEFLVSFYNNEISEKSEIFDDQFSVERPDGSNFTLKIRSTKLEDSAMYFCASRLMTDTQYFGPGTRLTVL.

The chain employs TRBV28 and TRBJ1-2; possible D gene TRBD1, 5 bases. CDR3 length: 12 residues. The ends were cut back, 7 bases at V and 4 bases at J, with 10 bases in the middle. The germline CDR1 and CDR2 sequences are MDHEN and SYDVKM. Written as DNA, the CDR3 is TGTGCCAGCAACGGGGACTTCTATGGCTACACCTTC. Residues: CASNGDFYGYTF.

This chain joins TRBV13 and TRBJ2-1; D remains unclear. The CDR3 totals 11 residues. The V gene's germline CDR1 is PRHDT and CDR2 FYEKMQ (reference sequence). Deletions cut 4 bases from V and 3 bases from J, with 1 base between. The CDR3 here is CASSYYNEQFF. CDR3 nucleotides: TGTGCCAGCAGCTACTACAATGAGCAGTTCTTC. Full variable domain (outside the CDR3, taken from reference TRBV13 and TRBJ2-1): AAGVIQSPRHLIKEKRETATLKCYPIPRHDTVYWYQQGPGQDPQFLISFYEKMQSDKGSIPDRFSAQQFSDYHSELNMSSLELGDSALYFCASSYYNEQFFGPGTRLTVL.

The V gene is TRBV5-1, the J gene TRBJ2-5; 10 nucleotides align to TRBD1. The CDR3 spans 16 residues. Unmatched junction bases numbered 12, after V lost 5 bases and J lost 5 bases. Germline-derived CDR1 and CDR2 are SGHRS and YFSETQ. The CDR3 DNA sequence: TGCGCCAGCAGTAGGGGGACAGGGGCTGTTGGGGAGACCCAGTACTTC. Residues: CASSRGTGAVGETQYF.

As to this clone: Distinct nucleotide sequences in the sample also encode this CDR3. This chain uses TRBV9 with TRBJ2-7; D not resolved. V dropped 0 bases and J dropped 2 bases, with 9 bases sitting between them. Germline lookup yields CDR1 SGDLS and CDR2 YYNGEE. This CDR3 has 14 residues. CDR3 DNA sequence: TGTGCCAGCAGCGTAGTCGACGGTACCTACGAGCAGTACTTC. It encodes CASSVVDGTYEQYF. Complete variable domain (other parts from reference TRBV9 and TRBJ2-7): DSGVTQTPKHLITATGQRVTLRCSPRSGDLSVYWYQQSLDQGLQFLIQYYNGEERAKGNILERFSAQQFPDLHSELNLSSLELGDSALYFCASSVVDGTYEQYFGPGTRLTVT.